This T cell receptor beta chain was identified during a study of T cells after yellow fever vaccination. Researchers made TCR cDNA using 5'RACE template switching, and this step added a universal primer site and UMIs. TCRdb re-called the 5' RACE reads through MiXCR, storing one row per CDR3 protein. Among under 55,000 distinct CDR3 sequences listed, approximately 7% were seen once. Trimming shortened V by 2 bases and J by 5 bases, and 10 bases separated the two germline ends. The length of the CDR3 is 14 residues. Germline V gene data show CDR1 as MRHNA and CDR2 as SNTAGT. This clonotype has a count of ten or more.

The chain joins TRBV6-4 to TRBJ2-1; the D is unclear. The sequence was obtained from a man aged 18 to 30 who received the YFV17D yellow fever vaccine. The sequences come from CD8+ T cells not binding an NS4B(214-222) dextramer, sorted from PBMCs, collected 35 to 50 days after the first yellow fever vaccination. The CDR3 loop is CASSDTGWDNEQFF. CDR3 coding DNA: TGTGCCAGCAGTGACACCGGTTGGGACAATGAGCAGTTCTTC.